This T cell receptor beta chain derives from a study of shared clonotypes between healthy human individuals. Donors comprised healthy HIV-negative adults lacking recent acute infections or vaccinations. It was 200 to 250 ng DNA, around 32,000 T cell genomes, that sorted-subset replicate PCRs used. Profiling relied on immunoSEQ multiplex PCR, and the TCRdb table lists in-frame clones only, not all of them. Seen here are around 1.1 million clones, approximately 80% observed once, and the top ten hold 0.7% to 0.95%. This CDR3 is 14 amino acids long. V lost 8 bases, J lost 0 bases, and 11 bases lay in between. Per germline, CDR1 SNHLY and CDR2 FYNNEI.

The chain joins TRBV2 to TRBJ2-1; D assignment may be TRBD1 or TRBD2 (6 bases each). Material for sequencing was memory CD4+ T cells from PBMCs. Subset noted: CD45RA-negative fraction. The clonotype originates from a man aged 18 to 29 in good health. Some clones in this sample may be carry-over from other donors' samples. The CDR3 sequence: CASGGQGSYNEQFF. The CDR3 DNA reads TGTGCCAGCGGGGGGCAGGGCTCCTACAATGAGCAGTTCTTC. Full variable domain (remainder filled in from reference TRBV2 and TRBJ2-1): EPEVTQTPSHQVTQMGQEVILRCVPISNHLYFYWYRQILGQKVEFLVSFYNNEISEKSEIFDDQFSVERPDGSNFTLKIRSTKLEDSAMYFCASGGQGSYNEQFFGPGTRLTVL.